Listed below are T cell receptor beta chains from one sample, sequenced in a study of blood T cells in healthy people across ages. A single record per CDR3 protein comes from TCRdb applying MiXCR to the 5' RACE reads. There are 800,000 to 950,000 distinct CDR3 sequences in the sample; 25% to 30% occur only once, and roughly 10% lies in the top ten. The same data also contributed to another study, on T cells of mothers and their children.

Source material: blood. These receptors were collected from a woman aged 40 to 50 in good health. Each CDR3 is given with its conserved first and last residue. The D gene is left open where the match is weak. Only part of the rows carry a size: once, few, many, or a class if the clone is expanded.

cdr3_nt: TGTGCCAGCAGTTACTCTGGGCGGGGGGGCGATACGCAGTATTTT
cdr3_aa: CASSYSGRGGDTQYF
j_call: TRBJ2-3
v_call: TRBV6-6
clone_size: few
d_call: TRBD2

cdr3_nt: TGTGCCAGCAGCCTCCCGGAGGTGAGGGGCTACACCTTC
cdr3_aa: CASSLPEVRGYTF
j_call: TRBJ1-2
v_call: TRBV28
clone_size: -
d_call: -

cdr3_nt: TGTGCCAGCTCAGCCACGGGCAGGGATCTCGTGGAGACCCAGTACTTC
cdr3_aa: CASSATGRDLVETQYF
j_call: TRBJ2-5
v_call: TRBV18
clone_size: many
d_call: -

cdr3_nt: TGTGTTAGTGGTTTGGTAGTGGGAAGGAGAACTGAAGCTTTCTTT
cdr3_aa: CVSGLVVGRRTEAFF
j_call: TRBJ1-1
v_call: TRBV12-5
clone_size: -
d_call: -

cdr3_nt: TGCGCCAGCAGCCAACCTGACAGGGCCACAGATACGCAGTATTTT
cdr3_aa: CASSQPDRATDTQYF
j_call: TRBJ2-3
v_call: TRBV4-1
clone_size: few
d_call: TRBD1

cdr3_nt: TGTGCCAGCCAGATCTACAGGAGCAATCAGCCCCAGCATTTT
cdr3_aa: CASQIYRSNQPQHF
j_call: TRBJ1-5
v_call: TRBV19
clone_size: -
d_call: -

cdr3_nt: TGTGCCAGCAGTGACGGACAGGGGGGCGATGGCTACACCTTC
cdr3_aa: CASSDGQGGDGYTF
j_call: TRBJ1-2
v_call: TRBV6-4
clone_size: few
d_call: TRBD1

cdr3_nt: TGCAGTGCTGGGTCGGATAATTCACCCCTCCACTTT
cdr3_aa: CSAGSDNSPLHF
j_call: TRBJ1-6
v_call: TRBV20-1
clone_size: -
d_call: -

cdr3_nt: TGTGCCACCAGTGATGCTGGACTTTTGGACTATGGCTACACCTTC
cdr3_aa: CATSDAGLLDYGYTF
j_call: TRBJ1-2
v_call: TRBV24-1
clone_size: -
d_call: -

cdr3_nt: TGTGCCAGCAGCGGTGGACCAGCAGTCGGGGATACGCAGTATTTT
cdr3_aa: CASSGGPAVGDTQYF
j_call: TRBJ2-3
v_call: TRBV9
clone_size: -
d_call: -

cdr3_nt: TGTGCCAGCACCTTCCTAGGGGAGGATACGCAGTATTTT
cdr3_aa: CASTFLGEDTQYF
j_call: TRBJ2-3
v_call: TRBV12-3/TRBV12-4
clone_size: few
d_call: -

cdr3_nt: TGTGCCAGCAGTTTCCCGCACCACGGGGCCACAGATACGCAGTATTTT
cdr3_aa: CASSFPHHGATDTQYF
j_call: TRBJ2-3
v_call: TRBV12-3/TRBV12-4
clone_size: -
d_call: -

cdr3_nt: TGCGCCAGCAGCTTGACCGCATCACAGGGGGTATCGGATGAGCAGTTCTTC
cdr3_aa: CASSLTASQGVSDEQFF
j_call: TRBJ2-1
v_call: TRBV5-1
clone_size: -
d_call: TRBD1

cdr3_nt: TGTGCCGGACAGGGGACTGGGGCCAACGTCCTGACTTTC
cdr3_aa: CAGQGTGANVLTF
j_call: TRBJ2-6
v_call: TRBV7-2
clone_size: many
d_call: TRBD1

cdr3_nt: TGCGCCAGCAGCCAGACGGTCGTGGTGGGTGACGAGCAGTACTTC
cdr3_aa: CASSQTVVVGDEQYF
j_call: TRBJ2-7
v_call: TRBV4-1
clone_size: many
d_call: -

cdr3_nt: TGTGCCACCAGCGTACAGGGGGCGAGGGAGACCCAGTACTTC
cdr3_aa: CATSVQGARETQYF
j_call: TRBJ2-5
v_call: TRBV15
clone_size: few
d_call: TRBD1

cdr3_nt: TGTGCCAGCAGCTTAATGGGAGGGACCCCCTCTGGGGCCAACGTCCTGACTTTC
cdr3_aa: CASSLMGGTPSGANVLTF
j_call: TRBJ2-6
v_call: TRBV7-3
clone_size: few
d_call: TRBD2

cdr3_nt: TGTGCCAGCAGCTCACCACCCTTGAACACTGAAGCTTTCTTT
cdr3_aa: CASSSPPLNTEAFF
j_call: TRBJ1-1
v_call: TRBV13
clone_size: few
d_call: -

cdr3_nt: TGTGCCAGCAGCTACGCTAGCGGGGGGGCTCTACAAGAGACCCAGTACTTC
cdr3_aa: CASSYASGGALQETQYF
j_call: TRBJ2-5
v_call: TRBV7-8
clone_size: many
d_call: TRBD2

cdr3_nt: TGTGCCAGTAGTATAAGGTCCTCAGGTGAGCAGTTCTTC
cdr3_aa: CASSIRSSGEQFF
j_call: TRBJ2-1
v_call: TRBV4-2
clone_size: -
d_call: -

cdr3_nt: TGCAGTGCTAGAGCGTGGACTAGCGGACTCGTTTATGAGCAGTTCTTC
cdr3_aa: CSARAWTSGLVYEQFF
j_call: TRBJ2-1
v_call: TRBV20-1
clone_size: -
d_call: TRBD2

cdr3_nt: TGTGCCCGCAGCTTAAAGGCGGGGGGCGGTAACAATGAGCAGTTCTTC
cdr3_aa: CARSLKAGGGNNEQFF
j_call: TRBJ2-1
v_call: TRBV7-3
clone_size: few
d_call: TRBD2

cdr3_nt: TGCGCCAGCAGCTTGGGGGATCCGGGTAACCAGCCCCAGCATTTT
cdr3_aa: CASSLGDPGNQPQHF
j_call: TRBJ1-5
v_call: TRBV5-1
clone_size: -
d_call: -

cdr3_nt: TGCAGCGTTGTCGTCCAAGCTATAAGGAACACTGAAGCTTTCTTT
cdr3_aa: CSVVVQAIRNTEAFF
j_call: TRBJ1-1
v_call: TRBV29-1
clone_size: -
d_call: -

cdr3_nt: TGTGCCAGCACCCTCAGGGGGGGATTTAGCTCTGGGGCCAACGTCCTGACTTTC
cdr3_aa: CASTLRGGFSSGANVLTF
j_call: TRBJ2-6
v_call: TRBV6-1
clone_size: -
d_call: -

cdr3_nt: TGTGCCAGCAGTCGCCTCTCCTACGAGCAGTTCTTC
cdr3_aa: CASSRLSYEQFF
j_call: TRBJ2-1
v_call: TRBV28
clone_size: -
d_call: -

cdr3_nt: TGTGCCAGCAGCTTAGAAGGCGCTGCGGGACCTTACAATGAGCAGTTCTTC
cdr3_aa: CASSLEGAAGPYNEQFF
j_call: TRBJ2-1
v_call: TRBV11-2
clone_size: few
d_call: -

cdr3_nt: TGTGCCATCAGTGAAGGGGTGCCCTACGAGCAGTACTTC
cdr3_aa: CAISEGVPYEQYF
j_call: TRBJ2-7
v_call: TRBV10-3
clone_size: few
d_call: -

cdr3_nt: TGTGCCAGCAGCTTAGTTGTGGACTTATACAATGAGCAGTTCTTC
cdr3_aa: CASSLVVDLYNEQFF
j_call: TRBJ2-1
v_call: TRBV7-2
clone_size: few
d_call: -

cdr3_nt: TGTGCCAGCAGTTTTTACAGGGATTCACCCCTCCACTTT
cdr3_aa: CASSFYRDSPLHF
j_call: TRBJ1-6
v_call: TRBV12-3/TRBV12-4
clone_size: many
d_call: -

cdr3_nt: TGTGCCACCGGCAGACCGGACCCCTTGAAACAAGAGACCCAGTACTTC
cdr3_aa: CATGRPDPLKQETQYF
j_call: TRBJ2-5
v_call: TRBV15
clone_size: -
d_call: -

cdr3_nt: TGTGCCAGCAGTCCCAGCCAGCTAGCGGGGGGTCTTGCGGGTTCGTACTTC
cdr3_aa: CASSPSQLAGGLAGSYF
j_call: TRBJ2-5
v_call: TRBV25-1
clone_size: few
d_call: TRBD2

cdr3_nt: TGTGCCAGCAGACCTGGACAGGGTTCTGAAGCTTTCTTT
cdr3_aa: CASRPGQGSEAFF
j_call: TRBJ1-1
v_call: TRBV12-3/TRBV12-4
clone_size: -
d_call: TRBD1